What follows are 20 T cell receptor beta chains derived from one specimen sequenced in a study of shared clonotypes between healthy human individuals. It was CD45RO-negative cells, positively selected for CCR7, that made up naive CD8 cells, with terminally differentiated effector memory CD45RA+ cells excluded. The data were produced by immunoSEQ multiplex PCR, yet TCRdb's version contains in-frame clones alone and is incomplete. The profile shows roughly 2,000,000 clones, approximately 92% of them singletons. Sequencing was performed on naive CD8+ T cells from PBMCs. The receptors shown here come from a man aged 18 to 30 in good health. Some clones in this sample may be carry-over from other donors' samples.

This clone came up a few times. This chain connects TRBV19 to TRBJ1-1; D gene ambiguous. This CDR3 comprises 13 residues. In germline, CDR1 is LNHDA, CDR2 SQIVND (reference sequence). V dropped 2 bases and J dropped 3 bases, with 7 bases sitting between them. In nucleotides, the CDR3 is TGTGCCAGTAGTATACCCGACTACACTGAAGCTTTCTTT. Protein sequence: CASSIPDYTEAFF.

The V call is TRBV4-1, the J call TRBJ1-3; TRBD1 might be the D (5 bases). Germline V lookup: CDR1 MGHRA, CDR2 YSYEKL. V was clipped by 4 bases and J by 0 bases, with 16 bases between them. CDR3 length equals 17 residues. In nucleotides, the CDR3 is TGCGCCAGCAGCCCGAACCCAGGGACCCTCTCTGGAAACACCATATATTTT. This translates into CASSPNPGTLSGNTIYF.

V and J are TRBV6-6 and TRBJ1-4; 7 nucleotides line up with TRBD1. The germline CDR1 and CDR2 sequences are MNHNY and SVGAGI (reference sequence). V was clipped by 6 bases and J by 4 bases; unmatched bases: 2. The CDR3 loop spans 13 amino acids. Here the CDR3 DNA reads TGTGCCAGCAGGGGGACAGTTAATGAAAAACTGTTTTTT. This translates into CASRGTVNEKLFF.

This sequence joins TRBV11-3 and TRBJ1-1; D is possibly TRBD1 (5 bases). CDR3 length: 13 amino acids. Germline CDR1 and CDR2: SGHNT and YENEEA. V gave up 0 bases and J gave up 5 bases, with 7 bases separating them. Here the CDR3 reads CASSLEAGTEAFF. CDR3 bases: TGTGCCAGCAGCTTAGAAGCAGGGACTGAAGCTTTCTTT.

The chain employs TRBV27 and TRBJ2-1; 7 positions agree with TRBD2. The CDR3 totals 16 residues. The junction had 9 bases not matched to a gene; V was cut back by 5 bases and J by 2 bases. The germline V gene has CDR1 MNHEY and CDR2 SMNVEV (reference sequence). CDR3 protein: CASSPGPSGAYNEQFF. The CDR3 DNA follows: TGTGCCAGCAGTCCTGGCCCCAGCGGGGCCTACAATGAGCAGTTCTTC.

The V and J genes are TRBV4-3 and TRBJ2-3; 7 bases are a match to TRBD2. Germline lookup yields CDR1 LGHNA and CDR2 YSLEER. The junction had 9 bases not matched to a gene; V was cut back by 0 bases and J by 3 bases. The CDR3 sequence is 17 residues long. CDR3: CASSQDRGGSETDTQYF. The DNA of the CDR3 is TGCGCCAGCAGCCAAGATCGGGGCGGGAGTGAGACAGATACGCAGTATTTT.

This rearrangement joins TRBV5-5 to TRBJ1-5; the D gene is possibly TRBD1 (5 bases). The CDR3 is 15 amino acids. Germline values: CDR1 SGHKS, CDR2 YYEKEE (reference sequence). V lost 4 bases and J 4 bases, leaving 15 bases between the germline ends. The CDR3 spells CASSALGTENQPQHF. As DNA, the CDR3 is TGTGCCAGCAGCGCGCTGGGGACCGAAAATCAGCCCCAGCATTTT.

The chain joins TRBV15 to TRBJ2-7; 7 bases are shared with TRBD1. The CDR3 is made up of 14 amino acids. From germline, CDR1 is LNHNV and CDR2 YYDKDF (reference sequence). The V and J ends lost 4 bases and 3 bases, in that order; junction bases with no gene match: 6. CDR3 in DNA: TGTGCCACCAGCACCCCGCGACAGGGCTACGAGCAGTACTTC. Its translation: CATSTPRQGYEQYF.

The chain is built from TRBV5-1 and TRBJ2-5; D remains unclear. TRBJ2-7 matches the DNA end more closely, so the J call is doubtful. The V gene's germline CDR1 is SGHRS and CDR2 YFSETQ. CDR3 size: 15 residues. CDR3 residues: CASSLAWASSYEQYF. CDR3 nucleotide sequence: TGCGCCAGCAGCTTGGCCTGGGCTTCTTCCTACGAGCAGTACTTC.

The chain joins TRBV6-1 to TRBJ1-1, with a tentative D call TRBD1 (5 bases). CDR3 size: 13 residues. The germline V gene encodes CDR1 MNHNS and CDR2 SASEGT. Trimming removed 5 bases at V and 1 base at J, with 8 bases between. CDR3 DNA: TGTGCCAGCAGTAATGGGGGGAACACTGAAGCTTTCTTT. It specifies CASSNGGNTEAFF.

This chain uses TRBV2 with TRBJ1-1; 11 bases are a match to TRBD1. The CDR3 extends over 16 amino acids. CDR1 is SNHLY, CDR2 FYNNEI, per germline. J gave up 5 bases and V 2 bases, and 7 bases lay outside the gene matches. In nucleotides, the CDR3 is TGTGCCAGCAGTGAACCGGGGACAGGGGGTAGTACTGAAGCTTTCTTT. Residues: CASSEPGTGGSTEAFF.

Notes on this clone: Different DNA sequences within this sample yield the same CDR3. The chain recombines TRBV27 with TRBJ2-3; a possible D gene is TRBD2 (5 bases). This CDR3 is built from 13 residues. The V and J ends lost 7 bases and 3 bases respectively, with 11 bases between them. The germline V gene encodes CDR1 MNHEY and CDR2 SMNVEV (reference sequence). The CDR3 protein is CASTLLGTDTQYF. CDR3 DNA sequence: TGTGCCAGCACCTTACTAGGGACAGATACGCAGTATTTT.

The rearrangement joins TRBV7-8 to TRBJ2-1; D uncertain. Germline V gene data show CDR1 as SGHVS and CDR2 as FQNEAQ. The CDR3 runs to 18 residues. The V gene lost 3 bases and the J gene lost 2 bases, with 20 bases spanning the gap. CDR3 sequence (DNA): TGTGCCAGCAGCTTGTTCGTTGCCCGTCGCCCGACCTACAATGAGCAGTTCTTC. Its protein product is CASSLFVARRPTYNEQFF.

The chain is built from TRBV28 and TRBJ2-3; the match to TRBD2 covers 9 bases. CDR1 is MDHEN, CDR2 SYDVKM, per germline. CDR3 length equals 15 residues. Trimming removed 8 bases from V and 5 bases from J; junction bases left unmatched: 11. The CDR3 bases are TGTGCCAGCGGACTACTAGCGGGTTTGGTAGATACGCAGTATTTT. It specifies CASGLLAGLVDTQYF.

The rearrangement joins TRBV29-1 to TRBJ2-7; D remains unclear. Per germline, CDR1 SQVTM and CDR2 ANQGSEA. The V end lost 5 bases, the J end lost 3 bases, and 14 bases lay between the germline ends. The CDR3 has 13 residues. The CDR3 protein is CSVLLTVNYEQYF. In nucleotides, the CDR3 is TGCAGCGTTCTTTTGACTGTGAACTACGAGCAGTACTTC.

The chain has TRBV5-8 and TRBJ2-4, with TRBD1 matching 7 bases. Unmatched junction bases numbered 13, after V lost 4 bases and J lost 0 bases. There are 18 residues in the CDR3. Per germline, CDR1 SGHTS and CDR2 YDEGEE. This CDR3 is CASSDDLDRTIAKNIQYF. CDR3 in DNA: TGTGCCAGCAGCGACGACCTGGACAGGACCATAGCCAAAAACATTCAGTACTTC.

This clone has only one observation. This sequence joins TRBV7-2 and TRBJ2-6; TRBD2 agrees at 9 bases. The V and J ends lost 1 base and 1 base, in that order; junction bases with no gene match: 8. CDR1 is SGHTA, CDR2 FQGNSA, per germline. This CDR3 has 19 residues. The CDR3 here is CASSLVGGRALSGANVLTF. The DNA of the CDR3 is TGTGCCAGCAGCTTAGTAGGCGGGAGGGCCCTTTCTGGGGCCAACGTCCTGACTTTC. Looking up the rest from reference TRBV7-2 and TRBJ2-6 gives the full variable domain: GAGVSQSPSNKVTEKGKDVELRCDPISGHTALYWYRQSLGQGLEFLIYFQGNSAPDKSGLPSDRFSAERTGGSVSTLTIQRTQQEDSAVYLCASSLVGGRALSGANVLTFGAGSRLTVL.

This clone was recorded a few times. CDR3 in DNA: TGTGCCTGGAGTAGAGCGACGAGTCAATATGGCTACACCTTC. Translated: CAWSRATSQYGYTF. The chain is built from TRBV30 and TRBJ1-2, with D unclear. The CDR3 spans 14 residues. Per germline, CDR1 GTSNPN and CDR2 SVGIG (reference sequence). Trimming cost V 2 bases and J 5 bases, with 15 bases left between them. The variable domain in full, completed from reference TRBV30 and TRBJ1-2, reads SQTIHQWPATLVQPVGSPLSLECTVEGTSNPNLYWYRQAAGRGLQLLFYSVGIGQISSEVPQNLSASRPQDRQFILSSKKLLLSDSGFYLCAWSRATSQYGYTFGSGTRLTVV.

J is TRBJ2-2 and V is TRBV28; the D gene is possibly TRBD1 (6 bases). The CDR3 consists of 12 residues. Deletions cut 4 bases from V and 6 bases from J, with 6 bases between. The germline V gene encodes CDR1 MDHEN and CDR2 SYDVKM. In DNA form, the CDR3 reads TGTGCCAGCAGTTACAGGGCCGGGGAGCTGTTTTTT. This sequence encodes CASSYRAGELFF.

The chain recombines TRBV7-2 with TRBJ2-7, with 9 positions matching TRBD2. There are 15 residues in the CDR3. The trim removed 2 bases at V and 3 bases at J, leaving 5 bases unmatched. Germline V gene lookup returns CDR1 SGHTA and CDR2 FQGNSA. CDR3 region: CASSLLGLANYEQYF. CDR3 nucleotides: TGTGCCAGCAGCTTATTGGGACTAGCAAACTACGAGCAGTACTTC.